Listed below are T cell receptor beta chains from one sample, sequenced in a study of blood T cell repertoires in COVID-19. The protocol was immunoSEQ multiplex PCR, while the TCRdb copy is restricted to in-frame clones and leaves out a portion. Here the sample spans around 300,000 clones, 89% being singletons. The sample was peripheral blood. The source is a woman aged 40 to 50 who had recovered from COVID-19. The CDR3 runs from the conserved cysteine through the conserved F or W. Fields, in order: clone size, V gene, J gene, D gene, CDR3 protein, CDR3 DNA. A D gene is named only where the DNA matches it firmly. A row's size may be missing; if present it is once, few, many or a size class.

few	TRBV11-1	TRBJ2-7	NA	CASSQVQGGEQYF	TGTGCCAGCAGCCAGGTTCAGGGAGGCGAGCAGTACTTC
NA	TRBV30	TRBJ2-3	NA	CAQRESTDTQYF	TGTGCCCAACGCGAGTCCACAGATACGCAGTATTTT
NA	TRBV15	TRBJ1-2	NA	CATSPLRARGLYGYTF	TGTGCCACCAGCCCTCTCCGGGCCAGGGGTTTGTATGGCTACACCTTC
NA	TRBV27	TRBJ2-2	NA	CASRPRGANTGELFF	TGTGCCAGCAGGCCCCGCGGGGCAAACACCGGGGAGCTGTTTTTT
NA	TRBV5-1	TRBJ2-1	NA	CASSQTGEDYNEQFF	TGCGCCAGCAGCCAAACAGGGGAGGATTACAATGAGCAGTTCTTC
once	TRBV21-1	TRBJ2-7	NA	CASSNGTSGRGGYEQYF	TGTGCCAGCAGCAACGGGACTAGCGGGAGGGGGGGCTACGAGCAGTACTTC
NA	TRBV3-1/TRBV3-2	TRBJ2-1	TRBD2	CASRISGSSYNEQFF	TGTGCCAGCAGGATTAGCGGGAGTTCCTACAATGAGCAGTTCTTC
NA	TRBV9	TRBJ1-3	NA	CASSVDTPNSGNTIYF	TGTGCCAGCAGCGTAGATACTCCTAACTCTGGAAACACCATATATTTT
NA	TRBV4-1	TRBJ2-1	TRBD2	CASSLAPGLAGARYNEQFF	TGCGCCAGCAGCCTCGCCCCCGGACTAGCGGGAGCTCGGTACAATGAGCAGTTCTTC
NA	TRBV19	TRBJ2-7	NA	CASSMRGTGEQYF	TGTGCCAGTAGTATGCGGGGAACCGGCGAGCAGTACTTC
NA	TRBV9	TRBJ1-5	NA	CASSVSLQDLYSNQPQHF	TGTGCCAGCAGCGTTAGCTTACAAGACCTTTATAGCAATCAGCCCCAGCATTTT
NA	TRBV19	TRBJ2-1	NA	CASSIPLYNEQFF	TGTGCCAGTAGTATCCCGCTATACAATGAGCAGTTCTTC
once	TRBV30	TRBJ2-3	TRBD2	CAWRIAGGWDTQYF	TGTGCCTGGAGGATAGCGGGAGGGTGGGATACGCAGTATTTT
NA	TRBV7-3	TRBJ2-1	NA	CASTPGPSDNEQFF	TGTGCCAGCACCCCAGGTCCCTCAGACAATGAGCAGTTCTTC
NA	TRBV6-5	TRBJ1-1	TRBD1	CASSGTGVTEAFF	TGTGCCAGCAGCGGGACAGGGGTTACTGAAGCTTTCTTT
NA	TRBV7-8	TRBJ2-7	NA	CASSLGLSSYEQYF	TGTGCCAGCAGCCTAGGACTGAGCTCCTACGAGCAGTACTTC
NA	TRBV9	TRBJ2-1	TRBD2	CASSDSGRASNEQFF	TGTGCCAGCAGCGATAGCGGGAGGGCCTCCAATGAGCAGTTCTTC
NA	TRBV27	TRBJ2-3	TRBD2	CASSPVRTRMGTDTQYF	TGTGCCAGCAGTCCCGTAAGGACTAGGATGGGCACAGATACGCAGTATTTT
NA	TRBV6-5	TRBJ2-1	TRBD1	CASSKDRGLNEQFF	TGTGCCAGCAGTAAGGACAGGGGGCTCAATGAGCAGTTCTTC
NA	TRBV5-1	TRBJ2-3	TRBD1	CASSAGTGGETDTQYF	TGCGCCAGCAGCGCCGGGACAGGGGGCGAGACAGATACGCAGTATTTT
NA	TRBV3-1/TRBV3-2	TRBJ1-2	TRBD1	CASGQGRQVYGYTF	TGTGCCAGTGGACAGGGGCGACAAGTATATGGCTACACCTTC
NA	TRBV28	TRBJ1-1	TRBD1	CASSLSGQGATEAFF	TGTGCCAGCAGTTTATCTGGACAGGGGGCAACTGAAGCTTTCTTT
NA	TRBV2	TRBJ1-5	TRBD1	CASSLQGARNQPQHF	TGTGCCAGCAGCCTACAGGGGGCGCGTAATCAGCCCCAGCATTTT
NA	TRBV30	TRBJ2-2	NA	CAWSGVREWGGELFF	TGTGCCTGGAGTGGGGTCCGGGAGTGGGGCGGGGAGCTGTTTTTT
NA	TRBV18	TRBJ2-6	TRBD2	CASSPPLGLAGHSGANVLTF	TGTGCCAGCTCACCACCGCTTGGACTAGCGGGGCACTCTGGGGCCAACGTCCTGACTTTC
NA	TRBV30	TRBJ1-6	NA	CAWSAGQTPHF	TGTGCCTGGAGCGCCGGACAGACTCCCCACTTT
NA	TRBV12-5	TRBJ2-5	NA	CASASTEETQYF	TGTGCTAGTGCCTCGACAGAAGAGACCCAGTACTTC
NA	TRBV7-9	TRBJ1-6	NA	CASSTLRNSPLHF	TGTGCCAGCAGCACCCTACGGAATTCACCCCTCCACTTT
NA	TRBV24-1	TRBJ2-5	TRBD1	CATSDSGQGEETQYF	TGTGCCACCAGTGACTCGGGACAGGGGGAAGAGACCCAGTACTTC
NA	TRBV19	TRBJ1-5	NA	CASSFSGPGGAPQHF	TGTGCCAGTAGTTTCTCAGGGCCCGGCGGTGCGCCCCAGCATTTT
NA	TRBV9	TRBJ1-4	NA	CASSVGVGTSEKLFF	TGTGCCAGCAGCGTAGGAGTGGGGACAAGTGAAAAACTGTTTTTT
NA	TRBV11-2	TRBJ2-7	NA	CASSLVAPAYEQYF	TGTGCCAGCAGCTTAGTCGCGCCTGCCTACGAGCAGTACTTC
NA	TRBV18	TRBJ1-2	NA	CASSPSQGTYNYGYTF	TGTGCCAGCTCACCCTCTCAGGGGACCTATAACTATGGCTACACCTTC
NA	TRBV5-1	TRBJ2-3	NA	CASSYQLSGTLTPDTQYF	TGCGCCAGCAGCTACCAGCTCAGTGGGACATTAACTCCAGATACGCAGTATTTT
NA	TRBV6-5	TRBJ2-2	TRBD1	CASRTGEWTGELFF	TGTGCCAGCAGGACAGGGGAATGGACCGGGGAGCTGTTTTTT
NA	TRBV28	TRBJ1-2	TRBD1	CASSIPGTGGYYGYTF	TGTGCCAGCAGTATCCCCGGGACAGGGGGTTACTATGGCTACACCTTC
NA	TRBV28	TRBJ2-1	NA	CASRRGGGYNEQFF	TGTGCCAGCAGACGGGGAGGGGGCTACAATGAGCAGTTCTTC